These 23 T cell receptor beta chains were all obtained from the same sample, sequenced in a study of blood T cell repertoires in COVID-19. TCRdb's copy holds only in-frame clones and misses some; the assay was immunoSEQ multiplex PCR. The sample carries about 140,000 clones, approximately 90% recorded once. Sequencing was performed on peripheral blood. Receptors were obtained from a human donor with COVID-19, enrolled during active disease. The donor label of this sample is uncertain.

The CDR3 region is CSGNQVDTEAFF. CDR3 in DNA: TGCAGCGGGAACCAGGTGGACACTGAAGCTTTCTTT. V and J are TRBV29-1 and TRBJ1-1; no reliable D call. The length of the CDR3 is 12 residues. The V gene's germline CDR1 is SQVTM and CDR2 ANQGSEA. V gave up 7 bases and J gave up 3 bases, with 12 bases separating them.

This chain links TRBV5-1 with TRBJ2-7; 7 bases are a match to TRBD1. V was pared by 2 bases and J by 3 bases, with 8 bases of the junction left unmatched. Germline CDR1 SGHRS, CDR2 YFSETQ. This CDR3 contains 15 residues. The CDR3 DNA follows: TGCGCCAGCAGCTTATCGGGACAGCCACTCTACGAGCAGTACTTC. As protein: CASSLSGQPLYEQYF.

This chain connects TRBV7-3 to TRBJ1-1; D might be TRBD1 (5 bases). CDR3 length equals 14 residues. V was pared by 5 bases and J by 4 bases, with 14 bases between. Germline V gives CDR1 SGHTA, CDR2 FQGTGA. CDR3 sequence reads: CASSPAGGATEAFF. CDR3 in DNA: TGTGCCAGCAGCCCGGCCGGAGGGGCCACTGAAGCTTTCTTT.

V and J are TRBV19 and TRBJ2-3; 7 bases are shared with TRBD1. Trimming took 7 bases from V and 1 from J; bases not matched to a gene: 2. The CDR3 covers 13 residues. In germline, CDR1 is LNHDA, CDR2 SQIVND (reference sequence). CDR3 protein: CASKQGGTDTQYF. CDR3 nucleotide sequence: TGTGCCAGTAAGCAGGGGGGCACAGATACGCAGTATTTT.

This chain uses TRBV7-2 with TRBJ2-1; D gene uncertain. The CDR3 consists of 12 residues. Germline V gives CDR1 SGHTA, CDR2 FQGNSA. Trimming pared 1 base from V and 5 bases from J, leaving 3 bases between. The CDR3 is CASSLGHNEQFF. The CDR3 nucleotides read TGTGCCAGCAGCTTAGGGCACAATGAGCAGTTCTTC.

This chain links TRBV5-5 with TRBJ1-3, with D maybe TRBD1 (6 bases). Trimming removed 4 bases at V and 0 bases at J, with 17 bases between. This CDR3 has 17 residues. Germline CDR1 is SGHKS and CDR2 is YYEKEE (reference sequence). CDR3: CASSPRGGPNSGNTIYF. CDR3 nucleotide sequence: TGTGCCAGCAGCCCAAGGGGGGGTCCCAACTCTGGAAACACCATATATTTT.

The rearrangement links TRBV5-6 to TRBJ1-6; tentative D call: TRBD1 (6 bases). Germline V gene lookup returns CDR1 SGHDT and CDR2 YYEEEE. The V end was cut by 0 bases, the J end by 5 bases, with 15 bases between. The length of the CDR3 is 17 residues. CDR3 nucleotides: TGTGCCAGCAGCTTGGTACGGACAGCCAGTGATAATTCACCCCTCCACTTT. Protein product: CASSLVRTASDNSPLHF.

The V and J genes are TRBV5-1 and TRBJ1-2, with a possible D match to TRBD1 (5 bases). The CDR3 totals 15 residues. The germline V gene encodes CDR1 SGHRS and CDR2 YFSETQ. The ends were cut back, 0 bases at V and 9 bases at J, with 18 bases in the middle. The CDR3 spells CASSLDGGTYGRYTF. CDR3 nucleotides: TGCGCCAGCAGCTTGGACGGGGGAACTTATGGACGCTACACCTTC. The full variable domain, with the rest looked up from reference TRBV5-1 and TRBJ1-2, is KAGVTQTPRYLIKTRGQQVTLSCSPISGHRSVSWYQQTPGQGLQFLFEYFSETQRNKGNFPGRFSGRQFSNSRSEMNVSTLELGDSALYLCASSLDGGTYGRYTFGSGTRLTVV.

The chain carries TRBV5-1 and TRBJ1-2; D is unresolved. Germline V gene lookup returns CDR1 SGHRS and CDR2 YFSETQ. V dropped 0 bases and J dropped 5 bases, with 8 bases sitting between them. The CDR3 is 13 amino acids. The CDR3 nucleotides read TGCGCCAGCAGCTTGGTGGCAGATTATGGCTACACCTTC. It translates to CASSLVADYGYTF. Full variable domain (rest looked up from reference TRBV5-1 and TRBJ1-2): KAGVTQTPRYLIKTRGQQVTLSCSPISGHRSVSWYQQTPGQGLQFLFEYFSETQRNKGNFPGRFSGRQFSNSRSEMNVSTLELGDSALYLCASSLVADYGYTFGSGTRLTVV.

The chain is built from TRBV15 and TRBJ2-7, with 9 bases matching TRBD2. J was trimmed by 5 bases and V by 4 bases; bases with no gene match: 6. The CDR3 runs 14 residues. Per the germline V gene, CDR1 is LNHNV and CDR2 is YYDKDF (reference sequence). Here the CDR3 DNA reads TGTGCCACCAGCAAGTGGACTAGCGAACACGAGCAGTACTTC. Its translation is CATSKWTSEHEQYF. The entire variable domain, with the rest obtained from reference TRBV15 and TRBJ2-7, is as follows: DAMVIQNPRYQVTQFGKPVTLSCSQTLNHNVMYWYQQKSSQAPKLLFHYYDKDFNNEADTPDNFQSRRPNTSFCFLDIRSPGLGDTAMYLCATSKWTSEHEQYFGPGTRLTVT.

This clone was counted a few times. The CDR3 loop is CASSYSRSLQGPIHF. The CDR3 DNA is TGTGCCAGCAGTTACTCGAGAAGTCTACAGGGCCCCATCCACTTT. The chain couples TRBV6-2 or TRBV6-3 to TRBJ1-6; TRBD1 might be the D (6 bases). V lost 0 bases and J lost 17, with 20 bases in between. This CDR3 is built from 15 residues. Germline V lookup: CDR1 MNHEY, CDR2 SVGEGT.

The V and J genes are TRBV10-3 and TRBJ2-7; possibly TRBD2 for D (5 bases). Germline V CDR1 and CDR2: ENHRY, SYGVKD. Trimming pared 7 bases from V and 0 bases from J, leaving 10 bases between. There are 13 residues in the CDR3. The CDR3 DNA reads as TGTGCCATCAAAGCGGCGGACTCCTACGAGCAGTACTTC. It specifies CAIKAADSYEQYF.

In DNA, the CDR3 is TGTGCCAGCAGCCAGGGACAGGGGGGAGAGACCCAGTACTTC. Translating gives CASSQGQGGETQYF. The J gene is TRBJ2-5, the V gene TRBV5-4, with 11 bases identical to TRBD1. This CDR3 comprises 14 residues. Germline trimming cut 4 bases from V and 4 bases from J; bases unmatched to any gene: 3. Germline loops: CDR1 SGHNT, CDR2 YYREEE (reference sequence).

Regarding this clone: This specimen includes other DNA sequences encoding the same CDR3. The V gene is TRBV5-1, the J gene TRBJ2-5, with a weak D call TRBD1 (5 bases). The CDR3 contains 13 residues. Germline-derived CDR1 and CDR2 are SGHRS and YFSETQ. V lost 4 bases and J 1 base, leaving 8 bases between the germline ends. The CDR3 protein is CASSPDSQETQYF. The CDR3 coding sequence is TGCGCCAGCAGCCCCGACAGCCAAGAGACCCAGTACTTC.

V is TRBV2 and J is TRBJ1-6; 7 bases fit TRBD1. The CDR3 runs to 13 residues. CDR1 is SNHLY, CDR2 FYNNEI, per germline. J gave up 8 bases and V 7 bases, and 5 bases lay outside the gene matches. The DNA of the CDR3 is TGTGCCAGCAAGACAGGGCGTGATTCACCCCTCCACTTT. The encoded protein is CASKTGRDSPLHF.

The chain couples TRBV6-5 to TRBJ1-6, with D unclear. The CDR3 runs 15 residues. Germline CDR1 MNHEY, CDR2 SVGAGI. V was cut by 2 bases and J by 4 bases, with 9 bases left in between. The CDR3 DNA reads TGTGCCAGCAGTTACGGCCGGGAGTATAATTCACCCCTCCACTTT. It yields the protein CASSYGREYNSPLHF.

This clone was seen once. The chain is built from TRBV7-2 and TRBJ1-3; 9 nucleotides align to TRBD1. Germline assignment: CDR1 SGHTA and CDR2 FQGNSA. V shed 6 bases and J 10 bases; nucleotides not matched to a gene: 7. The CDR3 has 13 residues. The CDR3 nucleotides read TGTGCCAGCAGTCACCGGACAGGGGCGACCATATATTTT. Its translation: CASSHRTGATIYF.

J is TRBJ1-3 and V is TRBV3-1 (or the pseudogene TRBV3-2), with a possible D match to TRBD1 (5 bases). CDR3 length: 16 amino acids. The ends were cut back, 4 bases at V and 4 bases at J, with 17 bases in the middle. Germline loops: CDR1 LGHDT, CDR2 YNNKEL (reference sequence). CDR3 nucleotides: TGTGCCAGCAGCCCGACGGGGCCCGCGGGAGGAAACACCATATATTTT. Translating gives CASSPTGPAGGNTIYF.

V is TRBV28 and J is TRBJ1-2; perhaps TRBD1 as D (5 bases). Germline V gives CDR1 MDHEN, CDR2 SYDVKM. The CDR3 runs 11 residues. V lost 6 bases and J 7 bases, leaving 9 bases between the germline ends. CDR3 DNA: TGTGCCAGCAGCCGACAGTTTGGCTACACCTTC. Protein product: CASSRQFGYTF.

CDR3 loop: CASSQVTENTEAFF. For the CDR3, the DNA is TGTGCCAGCAGCCAAGTCACTGAGAACACTGAAGCTTTCTTT. This chain joins TRBV3-1 (or the pseudogene TRBV3-2) and TRBJ1-1; the D is unclear. Per germline, CDR1 LGHDT and CDR2 YNNKEL (reference sequence). V gave up 1 base and J gave up 1 base, with 7 bases separating them. This CDR3 region has 14 residues.

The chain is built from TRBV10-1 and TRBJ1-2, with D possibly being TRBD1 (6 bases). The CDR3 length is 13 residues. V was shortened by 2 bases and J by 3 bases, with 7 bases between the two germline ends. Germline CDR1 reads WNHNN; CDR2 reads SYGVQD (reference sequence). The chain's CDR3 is CASSEHRDYGYTF. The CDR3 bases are TGCGCCAGCAGTGAGCACAGGGACTATGGCTACACCTTC.

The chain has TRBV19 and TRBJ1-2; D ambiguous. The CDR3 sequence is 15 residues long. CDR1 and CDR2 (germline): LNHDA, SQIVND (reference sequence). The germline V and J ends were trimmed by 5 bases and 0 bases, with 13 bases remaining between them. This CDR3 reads CASSPRRHANYGYTF. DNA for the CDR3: TGTGCCAGTAGTCCCAGGAGGCACGCTAACTATGGCTACACCTTC.

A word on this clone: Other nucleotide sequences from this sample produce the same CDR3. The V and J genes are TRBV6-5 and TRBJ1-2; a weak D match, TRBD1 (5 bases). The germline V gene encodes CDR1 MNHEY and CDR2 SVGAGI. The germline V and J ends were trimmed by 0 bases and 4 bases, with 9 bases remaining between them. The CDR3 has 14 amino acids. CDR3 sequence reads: CASSYSAGGYGYTF. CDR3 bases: TGTGCCAGCAGTTACTCTGCGGGGGGCTATGGCTACACCTTC.